The 11 T cell receptor beta chains presented below share a single source sample, sequenced in a study of beta chain features in type 1 diabetes. What was sequenced were expressed TCRB transcripts, since all of the isolated RNA had been reverse transcribed. Method: immunoSEQ multiplex PCR; TCRdb's copy keeps in-frame clones and lacks some. The sample holds about 470,000 clones, 25% to 35% seen once. Sequences were obtained from naive CD4+ T cells from blood. Source of these receptors: a man between 18 and 29 years old in good health.

This clone was observed a handful of times. The chain uses TRBV6-6 and TRBJ2-7; no clear D gene. CDR3 length: 13 amino acids. The germline V gene encodes CDR1 MNHNY and CDR2 SVGAGI (reference sequence). V was shortened by 2 bases and J by 4 bases, with 9 bases between the two germline ends. The CDR3, as DNA: TGTGCCAGCAGTTACCTCTGGCCATACGAGCAGTACTTC. This encodes CASSYLWPYEQYF.

This clone was seen a handful of times. The chain recombines TRBV9 with TRBJ2-3, with D maybe TRBD2 (6 bases). Germline loops: CDR1 SGDLS, CDR2 YYNGEE. V was clipped by 4 bases and J by 5 bases, with 20 bases between them. This CDR3 is built from 16 residues. For the CDR3, the DNA is TGTGCCAGCAGCCCGGCTCTGGCTAGCGCGTTAGATACGCAGTATTTT. Amino acid sequence: CASSPALASALDTQYF. The full variable domain, in which reference TRBV9 and TRBJ2-3 provide the parts outside the CDR3, is DSGVTQTPKHLITATGQRVTLRCSPRSGDLSVYWYQQSLDQGLQFLIQYYNGEERAKGNILERFSAQQFPDLHSELNLSSLELGDSALYFCASSPALASALDTQYFGPGTRLTVL.

This clone has a handful of counts. The chain links TRBV5-1 to TRBJ2-1; 10 bases are a match to TRBD2. The CDR3 totals 17 residues. Germline CDR1 is SGHRS and CDR2 is YFSETQ. V gave up 4 bases and J gave up 0 bases; unmatched junction bases: 7. The CDR3 is CASSPAGGTGSYNEQFF. The CDR3 DNA sequence: TGCGCCAGCAGCCCAGCGGGAGGGACCGGCTCCTACAATGAGCAGTTCTTC. The variable domain in full, with the rest retrieved from reference TRBV5-1 and TRBJ2-1, is KAGVTQTPRYLIKTRGQQVTLSCSPISGHRSVSWYQQTPGQGLQFLFEYFSETQRNKGNFPGRFSGRQFSNSRSEMNVSTLELGDSALYLCASSPAGGTGSYNEQFFGPGTRLTVL.

The chain employs TRBV7-2 and TRBJ2-5; the D gene could be TRBD1 or TRBD2 (5 bases each). V lost 8 bases and J 2 bases, leaving 21 bases between the germline ends. CDR3 size: 16 residues. Germline lookup yields CDR1 SGHTA and CDR2 FQGNSA. The CDR3 bases are TGTGCCAGCGGGGTCCCGGGGCCCCTTGGGCAAGAGACCCAGTACTTC. The encoded protein is CASGVPGPLGQETQYF.

This clone was recorded a few times. The rearrangement links TRBV28 to TRBJ2-3; unclear D gene. V was cut by 7 bases and J by 6 bases, with 11 bases left in between. This CDR3 contains 12 residues. The germline gives CDR1 MDHEN, CDR2 SYDVKM. DNA for the CDR3: TGTGCCAGCAAAGGCCCGCTGGATACGCAGTATTTT. It encodes CASKGPLDTQYF.

This clone occurred a few times. This chain joins TRBV29-1 and TRBJ2-7, with a possible D match to TRBD1 (6 bases). Germline V gene sequence: CDR1 SQVTM, CDR2 ANQGSEA. V dropped 5 bases and J dropped 0 bases, with 14 bases sitting between them. The length of the CDR3 is 14 residues. The CDR3 spells CSVSPTGLSYEQYF. The CDR3 nucleotides are TGCAGCGTTAGCCCGACAGGACTCTCCTACGAGCAGTACTTC.

This clone was detected a few times. The CDR3 bases are TGCGCCAGCAGAACGCTGCGGGAAGGGTACGAGCAGTACTTC. Residues: CASRTLREGYEQYF. The V and J genes are TRBV5-1 and TRBJ2-7; a weak D match, TRBD2 (6 bases). Trimming left V 5 bases short and J 4 bases short, with 16 bases between. CDR1 and CDR2 from the germline V gene are SGHRS and YFSETQ. The CDR3 contains 14 residues.

This rearrangement joins TRBV7-6 to TRBJ2-7; 9 bases are shared with TRBD1. V lost 5 bases to trimming and J lost 11 bases; unmatched junction nucleotides: 10. Germline assignment: CDR1 SGHVS and CDR2 FNYEAQ. The CDR3 extends over 13 amino acids. CDR3 nucleotide sequence: TGTGCCAGCAGCCGCGAGAGGGACAGGGATAAGTACTTC. Its protein product is CASSRERDRDKYF.

The CDR3 nucleotides read TGTGCCTGGAGCGAGGACAGAACTAATGAAAAACTGTTTTTT. It yields the protein CAWSEDRTNEKLFF. This chain uses TRBV30 with TRBJ1-4; D possibly corresponds to TRBD1 (6 bases). CDR1 GTSNPN and CDR2 SVGIG come from the germline V gene (reference sequence). This CDR3 contains 14 residues. V gave up 3 bases and J gave up 1 base, with 9 bases separating them.

This chain connects TRBV5-1 to TRBJ2-7, with 9 bases matching TRBD2. Germline V CDR1 and CDR2: SGHRS, YFSETQ. There are 12 residues in the CDR3. With V trimmed by 3 bases and J by 7 bases, 2 bases remained unmatched. CDR3 bases: TGCGCCAGCAGCTCGACTAGCGGAGAGCAGTACTTC. It yields the protein CASSSTSGEQYF.

This clone has more than one count but fewer than ten. This sequence joins TRBV10-3 and TRBJ2-6; 10 nucleotides agree with TRBD1. The germline gives CDR1 ENHRY, CDR2 SYGVKD. This CDR3 has 18 residues. Losses at the gene ends were 8 bases for V and 1 base for J; bases not matched to a gene: 11. This CDR3 reads CAILGSGTGVSGANVLTF. CDR3 DNA: TGTGCCATCTTGGGCAGCGGGACAGGGGTGTCTGGGGCCAACGTCCTGACTTTC.